This T cell receptor (beta chain) is from a study of cytomegalovirus exposure and HLA in healthy donors. Study context: HLA-typed donors contributed some 87 million unique TCRs, which were held in an early data release. Study-level findings and limits: A later analysis reportedly found that, within productive TCRs, an Asian-associated ancestry cluster had fewer N-insertions than the mean observed across the approximately 700 donors. The authors enumerated roughly 160 TCR beta chains as linked to cytomegalovirus. Across donors, most TCRs were seen rarely, yet some public ones were widespread.

This CDR3 spans 14 amino acids. CDR1 is LNHDA, CDR2 SQIVND, per germline (reference sequence). Trimming cost V 3 bases and J 8 bases; bases outside gene matches: 4. To note about this clone: Its antigen is as yet unknown.

The PCR made use of 60 Vbeta and 13 Jbeta primers. Sequencing was performed with immunoSEQ multiplex PCR; in TCRdb, only in-frame clones are kept and a portion is missing. The data show 120,000 to 150,000 clones, 75% to 80% seen once. This clonotype was sampled from a male donor in good health and CMV-seronegative. The sample comprised PBMCs. The chain has TRBV19 and TRBJ1-6; the match to TRBD1 covers 7 bases. The CDR3, as DNA: TGTGCCAGTAGTATTTCTGGGACAGATTCACCCCTCCACTTT. This translates into CASSISGTDSPLHF.